This TCR beta chain was found in a study of T-cell memory formation after mild COVID-19. Study-level information: Largely, the TCR clusters proved donor specific.

Libraries for TCRalpha and TCRbeta carried sample barcodes and unique molecular identifiers via 5'RACE. MiXCR, applied by TCRdb to the 5' RACE reads, yields one record per CDR3 protein. The sample carries approximately 300,000 distinct CDR3 sequences, roughly 19% recorded once. This clonotype was seen only a few times. Its antigen is unidentified. Overall study findings and caveats: Cross-reactive memory appears to have joined, as suggested by some responding clones showing up in pre-infection memory. CD4/CD8 balance held among clones contracting day 15 to 85, and later expanders leaned CD4+.

The CDR3 sequence is 13 residues long. V lost 4 bases to trimming and J lost 1 base, with 7 bases between them. The germline CDR1 and CDR2 sequences are SGHTA and FQGTGA. The TCR sequence derives from a man younger than 35 who had mild COVID-19 (a few samples of this study predate the infection). Cell type and time point are not known. The V call is TRBV7-3, the J call TRBJ1-1, with no clear D. Specimen: PBMCs or a T cell subset sorted from them (not recorded which). This CDR3 is CASSWAANTEAFF. DNA of the CDR3: TGTGCCAGCAGCTGGGCAGCGAACACTGAAGCTTTCTTT.